This TCR beta chain was identified during a study of shared clonotypes between healthy human individuals. Study-wide context: The plates for each donor numbered three CD4 naive, three CD4 memory, two CD8 naive and one CD8 memory. Whole-study results and caveats: Sequencing depth was expected to affect clonotype sharing among donors.

CDR1 is SSHAT, CDR2 FNYEAQ, per germline (reference sequence). This CDR3 comprises 12 residues. As defined, naive CD8 cells were CD45RO-negative and positively selected for CCR7, with terminally differentiated effector memory CD45RA+ cells excluded. In the case of this clone: Its antigen is as yet unknown. At one end, the junction sequence differs from germline, possibly due to a read error.

Measured with immunoSEQ multiplex PCR; TCRdb has only the in-frame clones, and not every one. This table holds approximately 810,000 clones, 92% found once. The material sequenced was naive CD8+ T cells sorted from blood. This clonotype was sampled from a man younger than 45 in good health. J is TRBJ2-5 and V is TRBV7-7; a weak D match, TRBD1 (6 bases). The CDR3 region is CASSLRGKTQYF. The CDR3 DNA is TGTGCTAGCAGCTTGAGGGGGAAGACCCAGTACTTC.